This T cell receptor (beta chain) is from a study of cytomegalovirus exposure and HLA in healthy donors. Points from the study as a whole: The likely explanation for a cluster of highly shared sequence variants was sequencing artifact. Presence/absence comparisons presumed near-even sequencing depth among donors. Using a false discovery rate of 0.05, a later analysis showed that approximately 17,000 TCR beta sequences were associated with HLA alleles.

Healthy bone marrow donors made up the donors. Primers for the PCR totalled 60 Vbeta and 13 Jbeta. Generated by immunoSEQ multiplex PCR, the TCRdb table keeps only in-frame clones and is missing some. The sample contains 150,000 to 200,000 clones, 80% to 85% of which appear only once. Trimming shortened V by 2 bases and J by 10 bases, and 9 bases separated the two germline ends. CDR1 DFQATT and CDR2 SNEGSKA come from the germline V gene (reference sequence). CDR3 length: 11 residues. In the case of this clone: Its antigen is not known.

Input material: PBMCs. The chain employs TRBV20-1 and TRBJ2-1; perhaps TRBD1 as D (5 bases). This clonotype was sampled from a boy aged 5-17 years in good health and CMV-seronegative. The CDR3 here is CSARSGLEQFF. The CDR3 DNA follows: TGCAGTGCTAGATCAGGGTTAGAGCAGTTCTTC.